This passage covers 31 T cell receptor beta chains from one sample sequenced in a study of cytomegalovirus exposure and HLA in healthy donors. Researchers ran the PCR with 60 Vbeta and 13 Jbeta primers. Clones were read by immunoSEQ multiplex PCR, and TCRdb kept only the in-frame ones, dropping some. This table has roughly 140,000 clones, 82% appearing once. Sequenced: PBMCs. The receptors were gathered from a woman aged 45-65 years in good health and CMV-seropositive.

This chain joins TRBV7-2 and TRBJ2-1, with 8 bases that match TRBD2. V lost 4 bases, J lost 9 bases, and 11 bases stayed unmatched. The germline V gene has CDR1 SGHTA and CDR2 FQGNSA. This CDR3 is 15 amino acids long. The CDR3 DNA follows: TGTGCCAGCAGCTCAGTCGTACTTGCGGGGGGTGAGCAGTTCTTC. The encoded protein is CASSSVVLAGGEQFF.

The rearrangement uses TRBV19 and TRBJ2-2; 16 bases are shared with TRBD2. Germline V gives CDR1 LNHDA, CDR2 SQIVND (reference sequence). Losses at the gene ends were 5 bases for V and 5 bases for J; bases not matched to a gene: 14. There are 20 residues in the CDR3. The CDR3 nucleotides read TGTGCCAGTAGTCCCAGGGGACTAGCGGGGGGGCCGTCAAAAACCGGGGAGCTGTTTTTT. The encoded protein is CASSPRGLAGGPSKTGELFF.

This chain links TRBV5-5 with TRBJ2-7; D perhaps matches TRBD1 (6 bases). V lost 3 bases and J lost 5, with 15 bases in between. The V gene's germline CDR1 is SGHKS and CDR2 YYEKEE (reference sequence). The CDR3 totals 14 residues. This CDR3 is CASSSQLQGHEQYF. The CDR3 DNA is TGTGCCAGCAGCTCGCAGCTACAGGGCCACGAGCAGTACTTC.

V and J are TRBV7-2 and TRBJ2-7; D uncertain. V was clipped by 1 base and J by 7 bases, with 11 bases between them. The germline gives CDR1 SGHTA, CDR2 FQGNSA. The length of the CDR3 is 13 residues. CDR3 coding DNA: TGTGCCAGCAGCTTAGTGCCGGAGAGGGAGCAGTACTTC. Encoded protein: CASSLVPEREQYF.

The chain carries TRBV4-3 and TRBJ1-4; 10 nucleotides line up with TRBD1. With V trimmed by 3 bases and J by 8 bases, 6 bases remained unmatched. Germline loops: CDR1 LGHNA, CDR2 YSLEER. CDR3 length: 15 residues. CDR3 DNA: TGCGCCAGCAGCCAGGCCGGGACAGGGGAGGAAAAACTGTTTTTT. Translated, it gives CASSQAGTGEEKLFF.

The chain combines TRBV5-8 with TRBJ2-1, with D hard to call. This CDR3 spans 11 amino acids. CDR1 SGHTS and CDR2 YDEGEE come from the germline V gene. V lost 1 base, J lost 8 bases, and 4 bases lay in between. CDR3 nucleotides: TGTGCCAGCAGCTTGCTCCATGAGCAGTTCTTC. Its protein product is CASSLLHEQFF.

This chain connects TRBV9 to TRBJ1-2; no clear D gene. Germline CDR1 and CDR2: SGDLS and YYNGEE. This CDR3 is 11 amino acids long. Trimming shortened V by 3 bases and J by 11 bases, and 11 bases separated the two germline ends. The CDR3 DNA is TGTGCCAGCAGCGATCGGGTTGGGTACACCTTC. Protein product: CASSDRVGYTF. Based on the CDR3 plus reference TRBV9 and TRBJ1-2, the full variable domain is DSGVTQTPKHLITATGQRVTLRCSPRSGDLSVYWYQQSLDQGLQFLIQYYNGEERAKGNILERFSAQQFPDLHSELNLSSLELGDSALYFCASSDRVGYTFGSGTRLTVV.

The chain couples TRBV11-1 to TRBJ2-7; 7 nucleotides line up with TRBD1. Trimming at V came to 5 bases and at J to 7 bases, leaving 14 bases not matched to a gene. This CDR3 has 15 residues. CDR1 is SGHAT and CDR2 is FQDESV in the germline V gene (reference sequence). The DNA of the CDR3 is TGTGCCAGCAGCCCCCAAACCAGAGGGGGCGGGGAGCAGTACTTC. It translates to CASSPQTRGGGEQYF.

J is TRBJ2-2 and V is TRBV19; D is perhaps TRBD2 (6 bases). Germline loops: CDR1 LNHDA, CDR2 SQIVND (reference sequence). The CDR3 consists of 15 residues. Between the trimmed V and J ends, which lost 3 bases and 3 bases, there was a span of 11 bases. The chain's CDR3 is CASSMTRDYTGELFF. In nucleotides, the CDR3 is TGTGCCAGTAGTATGACAAGGGACTACACCGGGGAGCTGTTTTTT.

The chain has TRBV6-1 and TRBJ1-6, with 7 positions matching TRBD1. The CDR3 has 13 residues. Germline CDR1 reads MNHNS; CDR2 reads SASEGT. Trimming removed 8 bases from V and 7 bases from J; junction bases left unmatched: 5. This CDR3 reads CASLTGRNSPLHF. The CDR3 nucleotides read TGTGCCAGCCTGACAGGGAGAAATTCACCCCTCCACTTT.

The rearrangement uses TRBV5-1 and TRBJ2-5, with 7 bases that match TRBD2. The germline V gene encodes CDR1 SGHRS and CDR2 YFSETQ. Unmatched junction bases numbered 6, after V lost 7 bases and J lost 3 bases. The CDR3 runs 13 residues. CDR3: CASGGELKETQYF. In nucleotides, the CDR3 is TGCGCCAGCGGGGGGGAGTTGAAAGAGACCCAGTACTTC. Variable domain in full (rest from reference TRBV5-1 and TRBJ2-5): KAGVTQTPRYLIKTRGQQVTLSCSPISGHRSVSWYQQTPGQGLQFLFEYFSETQRNKGNFPGRFSGRQFSNSRSEMNVSTLELGDSALYLCASGGELKETQYFGPGTRLLVL.

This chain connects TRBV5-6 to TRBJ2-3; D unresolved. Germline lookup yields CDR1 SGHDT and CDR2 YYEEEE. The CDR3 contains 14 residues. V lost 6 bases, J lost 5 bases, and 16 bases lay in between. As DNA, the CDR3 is TGTGCCAGCACCCTCCCCGTGGGCGAAGATACGCAGTATTTT. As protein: CASTLPVGEDTQYF. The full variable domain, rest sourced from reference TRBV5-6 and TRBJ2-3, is DAGVTQSPTHLIKTRGQQVTLRCSPKSGHDTVSWYQQALGQGPQFIFQYYEEEERQRGNFPDRFSGHQFPNYSSELNVNALLLGDSALYLCASTLPVGEDTQYFGPGTRLTVL.

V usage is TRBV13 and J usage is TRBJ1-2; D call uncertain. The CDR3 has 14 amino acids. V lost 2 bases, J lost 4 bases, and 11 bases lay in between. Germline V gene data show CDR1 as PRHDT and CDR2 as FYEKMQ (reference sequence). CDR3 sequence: CASSLPPGGYGYTF. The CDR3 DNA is TGTGCCAGCAGCTTACCCCCGGGTGGCTATGGCTACACCTTC.

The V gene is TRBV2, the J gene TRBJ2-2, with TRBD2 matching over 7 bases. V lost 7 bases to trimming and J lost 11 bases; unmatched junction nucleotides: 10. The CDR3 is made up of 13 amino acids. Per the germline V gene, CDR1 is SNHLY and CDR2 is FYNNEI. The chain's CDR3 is CASNWGGNYELFF. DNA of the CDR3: TGTGCCAGCAACTGGGGGGGGAATTATGAGCTGTTTTTT.

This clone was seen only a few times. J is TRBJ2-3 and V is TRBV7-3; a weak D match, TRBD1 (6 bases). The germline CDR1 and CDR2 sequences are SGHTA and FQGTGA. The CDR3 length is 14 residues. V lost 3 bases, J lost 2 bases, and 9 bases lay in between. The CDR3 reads CASSFQGPTDTQYF. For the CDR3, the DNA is TGTGCCAGCAGCTTTCAGGGGCCCACAGATACGCAGTATTTT.

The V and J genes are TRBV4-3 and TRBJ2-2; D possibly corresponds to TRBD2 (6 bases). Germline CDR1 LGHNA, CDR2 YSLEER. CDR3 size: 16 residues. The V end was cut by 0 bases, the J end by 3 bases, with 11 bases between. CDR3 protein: CASSQEFGGYTGELFF. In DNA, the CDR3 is TGCGCCAGCAGCCAAGAATTCGGGGGATACACCGGGGAGCTGTTTTTT.

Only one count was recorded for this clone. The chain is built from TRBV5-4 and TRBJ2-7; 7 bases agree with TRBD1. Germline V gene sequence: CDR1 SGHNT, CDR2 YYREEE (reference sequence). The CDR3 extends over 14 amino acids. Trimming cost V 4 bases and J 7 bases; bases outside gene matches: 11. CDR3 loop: CASSAGQAIREQYF. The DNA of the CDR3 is TGTGCCAGCAGCGCCGGACAGGCAATACGGGAGCAGTACTTC. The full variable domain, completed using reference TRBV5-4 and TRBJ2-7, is ETGVTQSPTHLIKTRGQQVTLRCSSQSGHNTVSWYQQALGQGPQFIFQYYREEENGRGNFPPRFSGLQFPNYSSELNVNALELDDSALYLCASSAGQAIREQYFGPGTRLTVT.

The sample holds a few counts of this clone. In DNA, the CDR3 is TGTGCCAGCAGCTTAAACAGTGGGAGGGGGGAGCTGTTTTTT. Encoded protein: CASSLNSGRGELFF. The genes are TRBV11-2 and TRBJ2-2; the D gene is possibly TRBD2 (6 bases). The CDR3 runs to 14 residues. Trimming cost V 2 bases and J 8 bases, with 12 bases left between them. Germline V CDR1 and CDR2: SGHAT, FQNNGV.

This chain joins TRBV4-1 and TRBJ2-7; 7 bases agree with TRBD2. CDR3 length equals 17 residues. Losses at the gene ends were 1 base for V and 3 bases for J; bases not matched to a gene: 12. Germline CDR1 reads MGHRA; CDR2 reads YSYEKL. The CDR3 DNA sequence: TGCGCCAGCAGCCAAGGAGGGCTAGCGGATCTGGGCTACGAGCAGTACTTC. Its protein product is CASSQGGLADLGYEQYF.

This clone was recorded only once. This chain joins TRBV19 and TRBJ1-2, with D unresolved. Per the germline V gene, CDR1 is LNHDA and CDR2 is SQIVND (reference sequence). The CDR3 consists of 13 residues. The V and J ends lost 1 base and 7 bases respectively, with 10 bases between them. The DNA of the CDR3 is TGTGCCAGTAGTATAGCCCGGGATGGTGGCTACACCTTC. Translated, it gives CASSIARDGGYTF.

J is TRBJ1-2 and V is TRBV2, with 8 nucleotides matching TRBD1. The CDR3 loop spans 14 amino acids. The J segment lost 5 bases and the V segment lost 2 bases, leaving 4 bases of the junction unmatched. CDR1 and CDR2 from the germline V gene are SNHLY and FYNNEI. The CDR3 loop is CASSETGGGYGYTF. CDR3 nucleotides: TGTGCCAGCAGTGAAACAGGGGGGGGTTATGGCTACACCTTC.

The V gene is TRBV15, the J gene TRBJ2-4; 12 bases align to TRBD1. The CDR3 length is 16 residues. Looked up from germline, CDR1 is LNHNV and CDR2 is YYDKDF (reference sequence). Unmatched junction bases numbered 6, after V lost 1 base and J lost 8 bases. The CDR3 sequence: CATSRAGTGGAYIQYF. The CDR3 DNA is TGTGCCACCAGCAGAGCAGGGACAGGGGGCGCCTACATTCAGTACTTC.

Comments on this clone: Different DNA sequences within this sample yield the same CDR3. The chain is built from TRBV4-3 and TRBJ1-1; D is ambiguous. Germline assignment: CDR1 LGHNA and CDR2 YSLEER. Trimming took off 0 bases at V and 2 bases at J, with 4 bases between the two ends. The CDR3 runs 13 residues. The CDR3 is CASSQDRNTEAFF. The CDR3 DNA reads TGCGCCAGCAGCCAAGATAGAAACACTGAAGCTTTCTTT.

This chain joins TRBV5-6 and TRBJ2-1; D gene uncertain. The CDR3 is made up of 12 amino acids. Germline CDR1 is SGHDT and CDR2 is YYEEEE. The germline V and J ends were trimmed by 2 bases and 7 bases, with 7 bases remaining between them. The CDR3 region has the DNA TGTGCCAGCAGCTTCCGGTATAATGAGCAGTTCTTC. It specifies CASSFRYNEQFF.

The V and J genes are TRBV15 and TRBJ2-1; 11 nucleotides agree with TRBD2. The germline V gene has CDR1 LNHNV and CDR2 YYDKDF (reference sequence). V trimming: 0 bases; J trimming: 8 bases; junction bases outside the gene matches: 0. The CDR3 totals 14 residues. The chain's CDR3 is CATSRDSGGDEQFF. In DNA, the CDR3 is TGTGCCACCAGCAGAGATAGCGGGGGGGATGAGCAGTTCTTC.

The CDR3 here is CASSWDGTSYEQYF. CDR3 DNA: TGTGCCAGCAGCTGGGACGGGACTTCCTACGAGCAGTACTTC. V usage is TRBV5-6 and J usage is TRBJ2-7; tentatively, D is TRBD2 (6 bases). Looked up from germline, CDR1 is SGHDT and CDR2 is YYEEEE. There are 14 residues in the CDR3. V lost 3 bases and J 1 base, leaving 11 bases between the germline ends.

CDR3 nucleotides: TGCGCCAGCAGCCAAGACCTGCAAGCGGCGGCATTCAATGAGCAGTTCTTC. Protein: CASSQDLQAAAFNEQFF. This rearrangement joins TRBV4-3 to TRBJ2-1; a weak D match, TRBD2 (5 bases). V lost 0 bases and J 6 bases, leaving 18 bases between the germline ends. The CDR3 sequence is 17 residues long. Germline CDR1 and CDR2: LGHNA and YSLEER.

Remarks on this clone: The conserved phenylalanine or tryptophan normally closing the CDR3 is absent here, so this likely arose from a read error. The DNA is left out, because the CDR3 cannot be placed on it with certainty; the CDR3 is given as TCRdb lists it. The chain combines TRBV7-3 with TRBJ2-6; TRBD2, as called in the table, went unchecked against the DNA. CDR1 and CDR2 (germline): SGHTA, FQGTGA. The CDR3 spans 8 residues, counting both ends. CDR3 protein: CASSLHRC.

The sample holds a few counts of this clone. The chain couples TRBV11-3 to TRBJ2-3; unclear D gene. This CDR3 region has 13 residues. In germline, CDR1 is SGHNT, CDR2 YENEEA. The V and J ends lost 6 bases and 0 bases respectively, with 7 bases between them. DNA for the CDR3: TGTGCCAGCAGTACAGACAGCACAGATACGCAGTATTTT. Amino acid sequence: CASSTDSTDTQYF.

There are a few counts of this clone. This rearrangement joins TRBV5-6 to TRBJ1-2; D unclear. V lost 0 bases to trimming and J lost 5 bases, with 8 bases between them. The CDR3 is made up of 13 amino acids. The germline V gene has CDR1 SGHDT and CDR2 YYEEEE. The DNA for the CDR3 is TGTGCCAGCAGCTTGGCGGGGAATTATGGCTACACCTTC. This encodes CASSLAGNYGYTF.

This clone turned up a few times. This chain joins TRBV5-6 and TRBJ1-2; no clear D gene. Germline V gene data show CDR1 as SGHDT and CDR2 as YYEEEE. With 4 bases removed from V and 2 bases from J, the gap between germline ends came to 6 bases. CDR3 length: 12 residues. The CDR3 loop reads CASSQENYGYTF. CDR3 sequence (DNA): TGTGCCAGCAGCCAAGAGAACTATGGCTACACCTTC.